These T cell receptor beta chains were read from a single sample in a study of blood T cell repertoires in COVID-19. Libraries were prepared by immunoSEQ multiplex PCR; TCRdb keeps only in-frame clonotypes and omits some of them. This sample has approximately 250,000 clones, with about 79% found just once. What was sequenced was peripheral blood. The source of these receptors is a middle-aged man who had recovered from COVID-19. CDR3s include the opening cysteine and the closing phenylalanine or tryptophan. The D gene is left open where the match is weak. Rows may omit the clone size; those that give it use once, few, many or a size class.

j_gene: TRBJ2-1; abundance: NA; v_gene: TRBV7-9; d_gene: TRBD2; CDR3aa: CASSLDFNWLAGNNEQFF
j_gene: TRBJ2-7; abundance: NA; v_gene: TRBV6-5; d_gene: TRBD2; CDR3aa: CASRGTSIPYEQYF
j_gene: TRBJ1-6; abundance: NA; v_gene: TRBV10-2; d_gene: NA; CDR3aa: CASSELTGNSPLHF
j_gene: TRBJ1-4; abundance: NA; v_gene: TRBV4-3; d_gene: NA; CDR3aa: CASSQDYATNEKLFF
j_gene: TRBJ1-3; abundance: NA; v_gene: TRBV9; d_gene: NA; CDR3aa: CASSVLASGLNTIYF
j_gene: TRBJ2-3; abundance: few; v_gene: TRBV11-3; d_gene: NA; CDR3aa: CASSGNGPGSTDTQYF
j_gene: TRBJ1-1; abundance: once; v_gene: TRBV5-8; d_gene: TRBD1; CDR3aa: CASSRDRGWARNTEAFF
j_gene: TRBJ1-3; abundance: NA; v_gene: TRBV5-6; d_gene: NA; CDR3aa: CASSLAGYGNTIYF
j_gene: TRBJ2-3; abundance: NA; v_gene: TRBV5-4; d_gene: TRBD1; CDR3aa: CASSSIGQGRTDTQYF
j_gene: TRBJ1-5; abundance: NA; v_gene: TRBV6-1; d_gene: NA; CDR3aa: CASSEGQVYQPQHF
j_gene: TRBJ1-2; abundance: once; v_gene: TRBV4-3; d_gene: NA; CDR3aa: CASSQASGNYGYTF
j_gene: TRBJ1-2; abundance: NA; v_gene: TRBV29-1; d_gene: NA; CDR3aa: CSVGPGVRTTPNYGYTF
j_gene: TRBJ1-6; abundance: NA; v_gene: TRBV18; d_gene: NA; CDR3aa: CASSSGTYNSPLHF
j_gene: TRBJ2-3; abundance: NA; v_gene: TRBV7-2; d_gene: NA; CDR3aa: CASSFASQDTQYF
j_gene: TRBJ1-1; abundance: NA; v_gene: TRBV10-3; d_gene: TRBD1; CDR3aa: CAIKGQGVFTEAFF
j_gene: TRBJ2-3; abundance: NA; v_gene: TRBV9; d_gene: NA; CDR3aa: CASSVAPSVDTQYF
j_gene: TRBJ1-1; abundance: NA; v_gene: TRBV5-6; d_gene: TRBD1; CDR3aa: CASSLIGGANTEAFF
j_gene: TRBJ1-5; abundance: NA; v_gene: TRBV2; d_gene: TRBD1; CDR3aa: CASRATGEQPQHF
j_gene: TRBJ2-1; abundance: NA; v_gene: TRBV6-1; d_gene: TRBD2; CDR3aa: CASSEGLAGAGDNEQFF
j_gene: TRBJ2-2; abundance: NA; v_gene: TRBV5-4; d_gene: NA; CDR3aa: CASSSDWRDGRSTGELFF
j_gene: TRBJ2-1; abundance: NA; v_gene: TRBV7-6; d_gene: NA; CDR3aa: CASSFGYEQFF
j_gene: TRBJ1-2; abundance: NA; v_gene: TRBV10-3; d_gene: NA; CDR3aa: CAISEPRYGYTF
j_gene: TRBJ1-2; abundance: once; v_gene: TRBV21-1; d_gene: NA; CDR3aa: CASSKLKGAQQNYGYTF
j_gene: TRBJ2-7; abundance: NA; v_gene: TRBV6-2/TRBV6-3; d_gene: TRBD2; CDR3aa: CASSKTSGSFYEQYF